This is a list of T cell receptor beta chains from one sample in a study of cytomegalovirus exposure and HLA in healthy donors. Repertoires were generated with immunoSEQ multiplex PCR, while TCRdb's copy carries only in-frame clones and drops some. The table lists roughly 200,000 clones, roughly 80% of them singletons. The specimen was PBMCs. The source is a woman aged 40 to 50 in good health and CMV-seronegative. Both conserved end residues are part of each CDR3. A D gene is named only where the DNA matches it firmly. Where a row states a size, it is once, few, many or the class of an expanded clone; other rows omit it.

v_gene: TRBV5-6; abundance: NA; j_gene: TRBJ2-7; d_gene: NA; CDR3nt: TGTGCCAGCAGCACGACACAGGGTACCGAGCAGTACTTC; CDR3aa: CASSTTQGTEQYF
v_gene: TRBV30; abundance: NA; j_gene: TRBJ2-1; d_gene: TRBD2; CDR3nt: TGTGCCTGGAGTGCCCAGCGGGGTTTGGCGGAGCAGTTCTTC; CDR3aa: CAWSAQRGLAEQFF
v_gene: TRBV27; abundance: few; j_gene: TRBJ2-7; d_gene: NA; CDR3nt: TGTGCCAGCAGTTTATTCGGGGGATACGAGCAGTACTTC; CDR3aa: CASSLFGGYEQYF
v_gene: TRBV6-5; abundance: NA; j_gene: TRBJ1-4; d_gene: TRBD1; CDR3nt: TGTGCCAGCAGCCGCGCCGGGACAGCTAATGAAAAACTGTTTTTT; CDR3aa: CASSRAGTANEKLFF
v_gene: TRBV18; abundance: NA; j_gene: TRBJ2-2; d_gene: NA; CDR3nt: TGTGCCAGCTCACCGAGGTCGGGGAGGAACACCGGGGAGCTGTTTTTT; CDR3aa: CASSPRSGRNTGELFF
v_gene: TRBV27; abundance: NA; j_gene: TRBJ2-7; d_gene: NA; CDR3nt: TGTGCCAGCAGTTTATCGACGGGAGCCTTATACGAGCAGTACTTC; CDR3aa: CASSLSTGALYEQYF
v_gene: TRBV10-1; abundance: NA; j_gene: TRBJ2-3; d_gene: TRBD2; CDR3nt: TGCGCCAGCAGTGAGCCGGGGAGCGGGAGCCCAGATACGCAGTATTTT; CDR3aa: CASSEPGSGSPDTQYF
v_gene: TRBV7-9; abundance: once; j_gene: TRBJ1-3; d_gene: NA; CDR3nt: TGTGCCAGCAGCCTAAGAGGGTCGGGAGCTGGAAACACCATATATTTT; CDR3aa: CASSLRGSGAGNTIYF
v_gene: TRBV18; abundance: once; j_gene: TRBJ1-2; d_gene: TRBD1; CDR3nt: TGTGCCAGCTCACCCGGGACAGCAAACTATGGCTACACCTTC; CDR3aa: CASSPGTANYGYTF
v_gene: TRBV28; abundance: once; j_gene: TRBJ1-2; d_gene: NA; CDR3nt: TGTGCCAGCAGTCCCTCTAACTATGGCTACACCTTC; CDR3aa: CASSPSNYGYTF
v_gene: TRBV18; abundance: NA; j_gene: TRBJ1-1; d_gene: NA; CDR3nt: TGTGCCAGCTCACCACCGTCGGTCTACGGCACTGAAGCTTTCTTT; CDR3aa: CASSPPSVYGTEAFF
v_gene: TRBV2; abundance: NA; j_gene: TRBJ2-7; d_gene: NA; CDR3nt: TGTGCCAGCACGAGGGGGACGATCAGGGGTTACGAGCAGTACTTC; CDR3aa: CASTRGTIRGYEQYF
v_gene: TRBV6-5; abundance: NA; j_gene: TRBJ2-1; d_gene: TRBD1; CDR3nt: TGTGCCAGCAGATCTAAGGACAGGGGCTACAATGAGCAGTTCTTC; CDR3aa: CASRSKDRGYNEQFF
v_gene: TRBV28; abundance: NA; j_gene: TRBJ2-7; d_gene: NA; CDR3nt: TGTGCCCACCGACAGCCCGATGGAAGGGACGAGCAGTACTTC; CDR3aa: CAHRQPDGRDEQYF
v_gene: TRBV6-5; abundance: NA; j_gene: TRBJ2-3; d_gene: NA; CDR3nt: TGTGCCAGCAGTCCTCGCACAGATACGCAGTATTTT; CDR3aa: CASSPRTDTQYF
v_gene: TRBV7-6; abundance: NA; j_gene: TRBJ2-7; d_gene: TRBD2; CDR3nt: TGTGCCAGCAGCCCTCGACTAGCGGGAGCTAGCGAGCAGTACTTC; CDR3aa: CASSPRLAGASEQYF
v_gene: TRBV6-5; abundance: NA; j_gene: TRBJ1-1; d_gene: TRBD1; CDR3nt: TGTGCCAGCAGTCGGCGACAGGGGGTCAATGAAGCTTTCTTT; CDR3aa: CASSRRQGVNEAFF
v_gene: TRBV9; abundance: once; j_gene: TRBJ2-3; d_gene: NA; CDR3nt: TGTGCCAGCAGCGTAGATCGGGGAGGCACAGATACGCAGTATTTT; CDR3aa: CASSVDRGGTDTQYF
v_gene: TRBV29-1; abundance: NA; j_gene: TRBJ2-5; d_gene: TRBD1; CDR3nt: TGCAGCGGCGCAGGGGGCTTACTGGTGACCCAGTACTTC; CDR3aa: CSGAGGLLVTQYF
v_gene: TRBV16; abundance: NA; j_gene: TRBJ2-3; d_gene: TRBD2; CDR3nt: TGTGCCAGCAGCCAGAGGACTAGCGGCGTCGATACGCAGTATTTT; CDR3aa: CASSQRTSGVDTQYF
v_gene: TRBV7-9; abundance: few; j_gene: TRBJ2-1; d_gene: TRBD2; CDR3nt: TGTGCCAGCAGCTTAGGATTACACGCGGGAGCGGGGGGCAATGAGCAGTTCTTC; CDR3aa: CASSLGLHAGAGGNEQFF
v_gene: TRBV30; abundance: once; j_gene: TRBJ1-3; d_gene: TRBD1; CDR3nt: TGTGCCTGGAAGACAGGGGCGACTGGAAACACCATATATTTT; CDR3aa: CAWKTGATGNTIYF
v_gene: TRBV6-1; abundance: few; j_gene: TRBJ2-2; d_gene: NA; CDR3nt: TGTGCCAGTACAGGGAACACCGGGGAGCTGTTTTTT; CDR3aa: CASTGNTGELFF
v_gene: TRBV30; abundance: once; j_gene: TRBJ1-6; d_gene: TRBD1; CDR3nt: TGTGCCTGGAGAGCGAGACAGGGGAATTCACCCCTCCACTTT; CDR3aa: CAWRARQGNSPLHF
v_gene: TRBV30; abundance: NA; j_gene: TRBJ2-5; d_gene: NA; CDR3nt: TGTGCCTGGAGTGGGGGCGGCCAAGAGACCCAGTACTTC; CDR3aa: CAWSGGGQETQYF
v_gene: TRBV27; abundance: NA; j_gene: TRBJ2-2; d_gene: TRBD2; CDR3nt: TGTGCCAGCAGTTTAATAAGCGGGAGGATTTACACCGGGGAGCTGTTTTTT; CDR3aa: CASSLISGRIYTGELFF
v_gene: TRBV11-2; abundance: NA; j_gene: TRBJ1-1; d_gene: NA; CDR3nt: TGTGCTAGACAAGCCAAAGGGGGGGAGAGTCGGGCTTTCTTT; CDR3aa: CARQAKGGESRAFF
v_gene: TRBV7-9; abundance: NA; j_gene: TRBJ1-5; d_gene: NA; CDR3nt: TGTGCCAGCAGCTTTGAACAGACCGAAGGCGATCAGCCCCAGCATTTT; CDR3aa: CASSFEQTEGDQPQHF
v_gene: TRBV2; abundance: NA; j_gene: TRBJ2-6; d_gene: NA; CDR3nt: TGTGCCAGCCGCGCAGGGGCGGGAGATTCTGGGGCCAACGTCCTGACTTTC; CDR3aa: CASRAGAGDSGANVLTF
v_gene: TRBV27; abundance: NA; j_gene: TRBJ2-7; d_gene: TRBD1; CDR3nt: TGTGCCAGCAGTTTTTCTTGGGGGACAGAAGCCTACGAGCAGTACTTC; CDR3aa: CASSFSWGTEAYEQYF
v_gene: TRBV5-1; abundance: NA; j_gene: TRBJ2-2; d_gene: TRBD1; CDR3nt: TGCGCCAGCAGCTTGGGGACAGGGTACACCGGGGAGCTGTTTTTT; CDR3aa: CASSLGTGYTGELFF
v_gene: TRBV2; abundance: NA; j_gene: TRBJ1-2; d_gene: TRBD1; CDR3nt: TGTGCCAGCAGCCTAGACAGGGCGGGTGGCTACACCTTC; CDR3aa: CASSLDRAGGYTF
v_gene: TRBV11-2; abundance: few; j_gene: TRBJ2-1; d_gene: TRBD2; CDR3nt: TGTGCCAGCAGCTTAGGAGGGACTAGCCAATACAATGAGCAGTTCTTC; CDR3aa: CASSLGGTSQYNEQFF
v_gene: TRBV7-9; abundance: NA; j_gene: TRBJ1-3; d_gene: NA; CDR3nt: TGTGCCAGCAGCCCGGCAGGGTGGGAATCTGGAAACACCATATATTTT; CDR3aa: CASSPAGWESGNTIYF
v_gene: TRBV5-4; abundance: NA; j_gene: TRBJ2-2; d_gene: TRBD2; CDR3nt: TGTGCCAGCAGCATGCCTACTAGCGGATTAATCACCGGGGAGCTGTTTTTT; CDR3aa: CASSMPTSGLITGELFF
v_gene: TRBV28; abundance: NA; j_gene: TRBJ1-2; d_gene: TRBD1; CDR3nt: TGTGCCAGCAGTTTTGCGGGGACAGGGGCGGGGGGCTACTATGGCTACACCTTC; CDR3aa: CASSFAGTGAGGYYGYTF
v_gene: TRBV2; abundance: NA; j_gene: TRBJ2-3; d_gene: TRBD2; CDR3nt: TGTGCCAGCAGTGAAATAGGTAGCGGGGGGACAGATACGCAGTATTTT; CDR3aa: CASSEIGSGGTDTQYF
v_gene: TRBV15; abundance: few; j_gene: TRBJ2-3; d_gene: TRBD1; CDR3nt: TGTGCCACCAGCAGCAGCCCGGGACAGGGGCCAGATACGCAGTACTTT; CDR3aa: CATSSSPGQGPDTQYF
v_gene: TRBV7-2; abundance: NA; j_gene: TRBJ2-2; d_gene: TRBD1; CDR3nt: TGTGCCAGCAGCTGGACAGGGGGATTGAACACCGGGGAGCTGTTTTTT; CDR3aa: CASSWTGGLNTGELFF
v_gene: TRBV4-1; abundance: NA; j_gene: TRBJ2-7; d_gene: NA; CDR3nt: TGCGCCAGCAGCCAAGAAGACAGGAGCTCCTACGAGCAGTACTTC; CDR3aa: CASSQEDRSSYEQYF